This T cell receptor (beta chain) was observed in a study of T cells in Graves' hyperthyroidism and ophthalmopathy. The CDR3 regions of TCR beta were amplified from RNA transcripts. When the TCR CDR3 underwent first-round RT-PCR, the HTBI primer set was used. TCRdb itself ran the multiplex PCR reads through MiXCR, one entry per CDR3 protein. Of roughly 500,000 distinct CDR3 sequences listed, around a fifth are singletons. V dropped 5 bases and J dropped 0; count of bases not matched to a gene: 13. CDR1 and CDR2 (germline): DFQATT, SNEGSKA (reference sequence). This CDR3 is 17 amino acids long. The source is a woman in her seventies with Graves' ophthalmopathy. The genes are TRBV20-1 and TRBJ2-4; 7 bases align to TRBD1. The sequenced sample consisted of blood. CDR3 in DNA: TGCAGTGCTCCCCGTCCCGGGACAGCCTTAGCCAAAAACATTCAGTACTTC. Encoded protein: CSAPRPGTALAKNIQYF.